This TCR beta chain was identified in a study of shared clonotypes between healthy human individuals (dated by TCRdb to the early 2020s). A note on the overall study: Three men and a couple of women, aged 18 to 49 years, made up the cohort. Per donor, three plates each were used for CD4 naive and CD4 memory, two for CD8 naive, and one for CD8 memory. To estimate repertoire size and how much clonotypes are shared between individuals, the study performed deep sequencing of blood TCR repertoires from a handful of healthy adults. To increase sequencing depth and limit assay-specific biases, TCR repertoire library preparation and sequencing were carried out by different laboratories using diverse techniques. Each donor's leukapheresis produced roughly between about 0.85 and 10 billion PBMCs.

Regarding this clone: The target of this receptor is not known. Nothing much larger sits one base from this clone, and base qualities are not available.

The donors were healthy, HIV-negative adults with no recently reported acute infections or vaccinations. Only Caucasian adults living in Nashville, Tennessee, USA were represented among the donors. CD4+ T cells were enriched through magnetic negative selection, after which naive cells were positively selected on CD45RA and the remaining negative fraction served as the memory subset. After blood collection by leukapheresis, PBMCs were isolated using Ficoll-Histopaque density gradient centrifugation and then cryopreserved in the vapor phase of liquid nitrogen. Analytical flow cytometry was used to check the purity and quantity of every magnetically sorted T cell population. Genomic DNA was isolated from every sorted fraction and measured by UV absorbance on a Nanodrop 2000c. The germline V gene (reference sequence) yields GTSNPN for CDR1 and SVGIG for CDR2. The CDR3 covers 13 residues, taking in both the cysteine and the phenylalanine. Just the 39-base CDR3 DNA is kept, in frame starting at base 1. The junction carries 10 bases between V and J, which are trimmed by 5 bases and 0 bases respectively.

The research as a whole found: Compared with non-shared clonotypes, the clonotypes found in all four sorted-subset donors had higher generation probabilities. Estimated clonotype richness was generally larger for naive than for memory subsets. When a few donors were compared, the shared fraction of clonotypes was 5% to 6.5% for naive CD4, over 3% for naive CD8, roughly 2.5% for memory CD4, and approximately 0.4% for memory CD8. Even with the large sequencing depth, rarefaction of the sorted-subset datasets indicated that sequencing was incomplete. Pairwise subsampling led to the expectation that sequencing depth would affect the degree of clonotype sharing among donors. Sampling was limited to blood, and TCR repertoires in tissue likely differ from TCR repertoires in blood. The small number of donors limited the genetic and exposure-history diversity represented.

TCR CDR3 regions were amplified from genomic DNA by multiplex PCR using the deep immunoSEQ assay. Genomic DNA extracted from each cell subset was distributed evenly over all wells of several immunoSEQ 96-well plates, and each plate served as one replicate. For sorted subsets, about 200 ng genomic DNA, equal to tens of thousands of T cell genomes, was loaded into each replicate PCR. Purified libraries were measured with a Qubit 3.0 fluorometer, size-checked on a Bioanalyzer 2100, and measured again with the KAPA Library Quantification kit. Every immunoSEQ 96-well plate was sequenced on a dedicated single-read 150-cycle Illumina NextSeq 550 flow cell. On the study's bioinformatics: Because the immunoSEQ output held only junctional sequences and lacked quality scores, the filtering could not match the filtering applied to full-length reads. Sequences were annotated with PyIR, a Python wrapper for IgBLAST v1.9, and V/J genes and CDR3 were assigned using IMGT germline references. Reads with weak V/J assignments (E-value above 1e-6), missing CDR3, stop codons, out-of-frame junctions, or ambiguous translated residues were removed. V3J clonotypes were defined as sequences sharing an identical inferred V gene, J gene, and CDR3 amino acid sequence. The percentage overlap between two repertoires was calculated by dividing the number of shared unique clonotypes by the size of the smaller repertoire. Three approaches were used to assess repertoire richness: RTK rarefaction, the Chao1 estimator, and Recon v2.1 estimates of unobserved clonotypes. Generation probabilities were computed with OLGA for all TCRbeta clonotypes obtained by the gDNA method from several donors. The immuneACCESS repertoire file appears here via TCRdb, limited to in-frame rearrangements. These files lack a portion of the clones; in checked studies, under half of the deficit traces to unresolved V genes, and the cause of the others is not known. V and J calls and clone size are as listed in that table; D and trimming were resolved from the DNA. Here the sample has fewer than 3 million clones; around 93% occur a single time. Approximately 0.41% of the sample rests with the top ten.

The material sequenced was naive CD4+ T cells from PBMCs. This specimen's cell subset or site label, per the study, means: CD45RA+ positively selected. This receptor was taken from a man aged 18 to 35 in good health. Some clones in this sample may be carry-over from other donors' samples. The sequence links TRBV30 to TRBJ1-1; the D gene identity is not certain. The CDR3 sequence is CAWSNLLNTEAFF. The DNA reads as follows: TGTGCCTGGTCAAATCTCTTGAACACTGAAGCTTTCTTT.